This T cell receptor beta chain originates from a study of response to subunit inactivated influenza vaccine. Germline CDR1 reads SGHTA; CDR2 reads FQGNSA. The length of the CDR3 is 15 residues. Study conclusions and caveats: After each seasonal influenza vaccination, few new T cells are recruited, the authors suggested.

This clonotype has a single count. As yet, its antigen is unknown. Its ends do not fully match the called genes, so a read error is possible. TCRdb analysed the RT-PCR reads with MiXCR anew, one entry per CDR3 protein. The repertoire consists of some 500,000 distinct CDR3 sequences, with approximately 12% occurring once and the leading ten covering roughly 14%. V gene TRBV7-2 combines with J gene TRBJ2-1; no firm D call. Sequenced material: PBMCs from blood, taken roughly 6 weeks after vaccination. This receptor was identified in a man aged 45-65 years who received an inactivated influenza vaccine. CDR3 DNA sequence: TGTGCCAGCATCTTAGACGGAAACTCCTACAATGAGCAGTTCTTC. It is translated as CASILDGNSYNEQFF.